This T cell receptor (beta chain) was identified in a study of Ad26.COV2.S vaccination and SARS-CoV-2 variants (dated by TCRdb to the early 2020s). For context, the study as a whole: Donors in the vaccine arm were drawn from COV1001, a multicentre, randomized, double-blind, placebo-controlled phase I-IIa trial testing Ad26.COV2.S in healthy adults. Dosing of Ad26.COV2.S was intramuscular, at either 5x10^10 or 1x10^11 viral particles, delivered as one shot or as two shots spaced 56 days apart. Sequencing of the TCRbeta repertoire served to evaluate the specificity and breadth of SARS-CoV-2-reactive T cell receptors following Ad26.COV2.S vaccination. The TCR-sequenced set comprised approximately 30 samples: some 20 Ad26.COV2.S vaccine recipients, 5 placebo recipients and 8 SARS-CoV-2 convalescent individuals. Trial participants were randomized into five groups of five, in which low-dose or high-dose Ad26.COV2.S was given once or twice, or placebo was given on both occasions. Blinding of investigators to trial group allocation was maintained during experiments and outcome assessment. Beyond this particular receptor, the publication reports: Non-spike TCR breadth was comparable between vaccine and placebo recipients, consistent with the vaccine containing only spike. The study was not powered to compare responses between vaccine doses or regimens. Spike-specific TCR breadth was higher in Ad26.COV2.S recipients than in placebo recipients (P = 0.0014). The authors noted that the TCR breadth and depth analyses may have underestimated total T cell responses. After vaccination, spike-specific CD8+ and CD4+ T cell responses were reported to show substantial breadth.

A single count supports this clone. What this receptor recognizes is not known. Base qualities are not recorded, but no much larger clone differs from it by a single base. The immunoSEQ Assay was the method used to sequence TCRbeta CDR3 regions. After extraction, genomic DNA underwent amplification by bias-controlled multiplex PCR, followed by high-throughput sequencing. Under the source paper's analysis protocol: To quantify the absolute abundance of every unique TCRbeta CDR3 region, sequences were collapsed and filtered. T cell fraction was estimated by normalizing TCRbeta template counts to usable DNA, with usable DNA measured through amplification of reference genes found in all nucleated cells. Repertoire TCRs were annotated as SARS-CoV-2-specific when V gene, CDR3 amino acid sequence and J gene were exactly matched to a known reactive TCR set. The reference SARS-CoV-2 TCR set was derived from MIRA and filtered for enrichment in COVID-19-positive ImmuneCODE repertoires, a step that removed public or cross-reactive TCRs. Using the MIRA antigens, annotated TCRs were further analysed by specific ORF or by position within an ORF. Depth was the summed frequency of annotated unique rearrangements, while breadth was defined as annotated unique rearrangements over total unique productive rearrangements. Two-sided Wilcoxon rank-sum tests were applied when comparing TCR breadth between groups. TCRdb took this table from immuneACCESS and kept in-frame rearrangements with V and J called. Such tables lack part of the clones; where checked against another copy, unresolved V genes explain under half of the gap, and the rest is unexplained. D and trimming come from the DNA, and the V and J calls and clone size come from that table. For this sample there are hundreds of thousands of clones; 80% to 90% appear just once. The ten largest clones add up to over 1.3% of the sample.

Counted from cysteine to phenylalanine, this CDR3 has 14 amino acids. Left in the record is the CDR3 DNA by itself, 42 bases read in frame from the first base. From a lookup of the germline V gene, CDR1 and CDR2 are SGHRS and YFSETQ. At the junction V is shortened by 3 bases and J by 1 base, with 11 bases in between. Read against the paper, the sample's treatment or condition label means: 19 received Ad26.COV2.S at low or high dose, single or two shots; roughly 5 received placebo; per-sample allocation not given. Repertoires of vaccine and placebo recipients were sequenced from samples collected on day 63 after the first injection. Cohort 1b enrolled some 25 adults aged 18-55 years at a single site in Boston, USA, between 29 July and 7 August 2020. Ad26.COV2.S was a replication-incompetent adenovirus type 26 vector that expressed a prefusion-stabilized SARS-CoV-2 spike protein derived from the original Wuhan strain.

This receptor was taken from a person between 18 and 65 years old who received the Ad26.COV2.S COVID-19 vaccine or a placebo. The chain is encoded by TRBV5-1 joined to TRBJ2-7; the D gene is tentatively TRBD1 or TRBD2, each matching 6 bases. Sequences were derived from peripheral blood, sampled in a trial of Ad26.COV2.S vaccine versus placebo. The CDR3 loop reads CASSWGDTSYEQYF. The bases read TGCGCCAGCAGCTGGGGGGACACATCCTACGAGCAGTACTTC.